A single sample gave rise to the 32 T cell receptor beta chains below, sequenced in a study of CD8 T cells in ankylosing spondylitis (dated by TCRdb to the late 2010s). The research as a whole found: A TCR beta motif of fewer than 10 highly homologous amino acid variants appeared characteristic of blood from ankylosing spondylitis patients.

The method behind the library was 5' RACE. Sequencing used an Illumina HiSeq 2500. TCRdb handled the public reads itself, with Q25 trimming in fastp and clone calling in MiXCR, and kept productive beta chains. Each record represents a unique CDR3 protein, reported with the most common genes and DNA among its rows. This sample comprises about 750,000 distinct CDR3 sequences, around a fifth of them detected only once. The ten largest clones take up 15% to 20% of the sample. No antigens are known for them. The sequencing sample was made of blood, either unsorted or a sorted T cell fraction (not recorded which). These TCRs come from a male donor with ankylosing spondylitis.

This clonotype was counted between two and nine times. This chain joins TRBV15 and TRBJ2-7; possibly TRBD1 for D (6 bases). The V gene lost 0 bases and the J gene lost 0 bases, with 6 bases spanning the gap. In germline, CDR1 is LNHNV, CDR2 YYDKDF (reference sequence). The CDR3 contains 14 residues. The CDR3 loop is CATSREQGSYEQYF. Written as DNA, the CDR3 is TGTGCCACCAGCAGAGAACAGGGCTCCTACGAGCAGTACTTC.

V and J are TRBV6-5 and TRBJ2-1; D call uncertain. The CDR3 is made up of 11 amino acids. From germline, CDR1 is MNHEY and CDR2 SVGAGI. V was cut by 6 bases and J by 6 bases, with 6 bases left in between. DNA for the CDR3: TGTGCCAGCAGACGACTCAATGAGCAGTTCTTC. Translation: CASRRLNEQFF.

The sample holds a few counts of this clonotype. J is TRBJ2-3 and V is TRBV4-2, with D hard to call. This CDR3 has 14 residues. V lost 4 bases and J 6 bases, leaving 14 bases between the germline ends. CDR1 LGHNA and CDR2 YNFKEQ come from the germline V gene. CDR3 loop: CASSPPTARDTQYF. CDR3 bases: TGTGCCAGCAGCCCTCCCACGGCGCGGGATACGCAGTATTTT.

There are a few counts of this clonotype. The chain joins TRBV3-1 to TRBJ1-6; possible D gene TRBD1, 6 bases. Germline lookup yields CDR1 LGHDT and CDR2 YNNKEL (reference sequence). This CDR3 region has 15 residues. V lost 1 base and J lost 7, with 11 bases in between. The CDR3 here is CASSQGGGQNSPLHF. CDR3 sequence (DNA): TGTGCCAGCAGCCAAGGCGGGGGGCAGAATTCACCCCTCCACTTT.

CDR3 loop: CASTRTGEAEQYF. CDR3 DNA: TGTGCCAGTACCAGGACAGGGGAGGCCGAGCAGTACTTC. This chain links TRBV14 with TRBJ2-7, with 9 nucleotides matching TRBD1. This CDR3 comprises 13 residues. Germline trimming cut 9 bases from V and 6 bases from J; bases unmatched to any gene: 9. Germline CDR1 and CDR2: SGHDN and FVKESK.

V usage is TRBV20-1 and J usage is TRBJ1-2; D unresolved. Trimming cost V 1 base and J 7 bases, with 10 bases left between them. CDR1 DFQATT and CDR2 SNEGSKA come from the germline V gene (reference sequence). The CDR3 has 12 residues. The CDR3 is CSARGADGGYTF. Here the CDR3 DNA reads TGCAGTGCTAGAGGGGCCGACGGTGGCTACACCTTC.

The chain employs TRBV6-2 or TRBV6-3 and TRBJ2-1, with 9 bases aligning to TRBD1. Trimming removed 7 bases from V and 12 bases from J; junction bases left unmatched: 10. The CDR3 runs 13 residues. CDR1 is MNHEY, CDR2 SVGEGT, per germline. The CDR3 sequence: CASKETGGYGQFF. CDR3 bases: TGTGCCAGCAAGGAAACAGGGGGCTACGGGCAGTTCTTC.

With regard to this clonotype: The junction departs from the called germline gene at one end, perhaps through a read error. J is TRBJ2-3 and V is TRBV6-5; D is uncertain. This CDR3 comprises 11 residues. The germline CDR1 and CDR2 sequences are MNHEY and SVGAGI. For the CDR3, the DNA is TGTGACAGCAGTGGACGAGATACGCAGTATTTT. Amino acids: CDSSGRDTQYF.

This sequence joins TRBV6-4 and TRBJ2-3, with 10 positions matching TRBD1. Germline assignment: CDR1 MRHNA and CDR2 SNTAGT. The CDR3 runs 15 residues. Germline trimming cut 2 bases from V and 4 bases from J; bases unmatched to any gene: 3. The CDR3 reads CASSDPGQGSDTQYF. In nucleotides, the CDR3 is TGTGCCAGCAGTGACCCGGGACAGGGGTCAGATACGCAGTATTTT.

With regard to this clonotype: A much larger clone lies a single base off, so this may be a read error. The chain is built from TRBV2 and TRBJ1-2; tentative D call: TRBD1 (5 bases). The V and J ends lost 3 bases and 2 bases respectively, with 7 bases between them. The CDR3 runs 13 residues. CDR1 and CDR2 (germline): SNHLY, FYNNEI. The chain's CDR3 is CASSEDTNYGYTF. CDR3 DNA sequence: TGTGCCAGCAGTGAGGACACAAACTATGGCTACACCTTC.

V and J are TRBV3-1 and TRBJ1-2, with D maybe TRBD1 (5 bases). Germline lookup yields CDR1 LGHDT and CDR2 YNNKEL (reference sequence). The CDR3 is made up of 13 amino acids. The germline V and J ends were trimmed by 4 bases and 4 bases, with 10 bases remaining between them. The CDR3 is CASSPGPIYGYTF. The DNA of the CDR3 is TGTGCCAGCAGCCCGGGACCTATCTATGGCTACACCTTC.

This clonotype has a handful of counts. The CDR3: CASSQGTDRVREQFF. For the CDR3, the DNA is TGTGCCAGCAGCCAAGGGACCGACAGGGTCCGTGAGCAGTTCTTC. The V gene is TRBV3-1, the J gene TRBJ2-1, with 7 nucleotides matching TRBD1. The CDR3 totals 15 residues. Germline lookup yields CDR1 LGHDT and CDR2 YNNKEL (reference sequence). V shed 1 base, J shed 9 bases, and the junction held 9 bases outside the gene matches.

V gene TRBV24-1 combines with J gene TRBJ2-6; 7 positions match TRBD1. This CDR3 region has 18 residues. Germline CDR1 and CDR2: KGHDR and SFDVKD. V lost 4 bases, J lost 0 bases, and 8 bases stayed unmatched. CDR3 loop: CATSDVTGQLSGANVLTF. The CDR3, as DNA: TGTGCCACCAGTGACGTCACGGGACAGCTCTCTGGGGCCAACGTCCTGACTTTC.

This chain links TRBV5-1 with TRBJ2-7, with a tentative D call TRBD1 (6 bases). The length of the CDR3 is 19 residues. V was pared by 3 bases and J by 0 bases, with 25 bases between. CDR1 and CDR2 from the germline V gene are SGHRS and YFSETQ. DNA for the CDR3: TGCGCCAGCAGCTGGGGCGGCAAGCTGACAGGCGAGGCCTCCTACGAGCAGTACTTC. Translation: CASSWGGKLTGEASYEQYF.

The chain uses TRBV6-1 and TRBJ1-5, with 8 bases identical to TRBD1. The V gene end was trimmed by 5 bases and the J gene end by 5 bases; junction bases not matched to a gene: 8. Germline V gives CDR1 MNHNS, CDR2 SASEGT. This CDR3 contains 15 residues. The CDR3 loop reads CASSRDRREDQPQHF. The CDR3 region has the DNA TGTGCCAGCAGTAGGGACAGGCGGGAGGATCAGCCCCAGCATTTT.

The chain uses TRBV12-3 or TRBV12-4 and TRBJ2-6; 13 nucleotides line up with TRBD2. The CDR3 runs 18 residues. J gave up 0 bases and V 2 bases, and 1 base lay outside the gene matches. The CDR3 region has the DNA TGTGCCAGCAGTTTAACTAGCGGGGGGGGCTCTGGGGCCAACGTCCTGACTTTC. Residues: CASSLTSGGGSGANVLTF.

The J gene is TRBJ2-1, the V gene TRBV10-3; 11 nucleotides agree with TRBD2. The CDR3 runs 15 residues. V was pared by 3 bases and J by 6 bases, with 4 bases of the junction left unmatched. Germline CDR1 reads ENHRY; CDR2 reads SYGVKD. CDR3 loop: CAISDLAGGINEQFF. In DNA, the CDR3 is TGTGCCATCAGTGATCTAGCGGGAGGTATCAATGAGCAGTTCTTC.

A few counts support this clonotype. V and J are TRBV4-1 and TRBJ2-3; 13 nucleotides align to TRBD2. The trim removed 1 base at V and 7 bases at J, leaving 14 bases unmatched. From germline, CDR1 is MGHRA and CDR2 YSYEKL. This CDR3 contains 19 residues. The CDR3 here is CASSQVPGTSGDPRYTQYF. As DNA, the CDR3 is TGCGCCAGCAGCCAAGTACCCGGGACTAGCGGGGACCCCCGATATACGCAGTATTTT.

The V call is TRBV27, the J call TRBJ1-1, with TRBD1 identical over 7 bases. Germline values: CDR1 MNHEY, CDR2 SMNVEV (reference sequence). This CDR3 has 13 residues. J gave up 5 bases and V 6 bases, and 6 bases lay outside the gene matches. CDR3: CASSPGTVTEAFF. CDR3 DNA: TGTGCCAGCAGCCCAGGGACAGTTACTGAAGCTTTCTTT.

V is TRBV20-1 and J is TRBJ2-1, with D tentatively TRBD1 or TRBD2 (5 bases each). The CDR3 runs 14 residues. The germline V gene encodes CDR1 DFQATT and CDR2 SNEGSKA (reference sequence). With 6 bases removed from V and 3 bases from J, the gap between germline ends came to 15 bases. In DNA form, the CDR3 reads TGCAGTGCAAAGATGGGACGGGTCTACAATGAGCAGTTCTTC. It codes for CSAKMGRVYNEQFF.

This clonotype appeared a few times. The chain carries TRBV29-1 and TRBJ1-1, with 8 bases that match TRBD1. Germline V gene sequence: CDR1 SQVTM, CDR2 ANQGSEA. This CDR3 has 13 residues. V was pared by 5 bases and J by 5 bases, with 7 bases of the junction left unmatched. This CDR3 reads CSVRGQGVTEAFF. The CDR3 DNA reads as TGCAGCGTTAGAGGACAGGGAGTTACTGAAGCTTTCTTT.

This rearrangement joins TRBV10-3 to TRBJ2-3; the match to TRBD2 covers 13 bases. The trim removed 4 bases at V and 1 base at J, leaving 2 bases unmatched. Germline CDR1 reads ENHRY; CDR2 reads SYGVKD. The CDR3 runs to 16 residues. This chain's CDR3 is CAISGGTSGGTDTQYF. As DNA, the CDR3 is TGTGCCATCAGTGGAGGGACTAGCGGGGGCACAGATACGCAGTATTTT.

This clonotype has a handful of counts. The V and J genes are TRBV5-1 and TRBJ2-3; tentatively, D is TRBD2 (6 bases). V lost 1 base and J 6 bases, leaving 30 bases between the germline ends. Germline V gives CDR1 SGHRS, CDR2 YFSETQ. The length of the CDR3 is 20 residues. The CDR3 DNA reads TGCGCCAGCAGCTTGTTAAACCCTGGCACGGCGGGGATCTCCGGGGATACGCAGTATTTT. Translated, it gives CASSLLNPGTAGISGDTQYF.

This clonotype was seen more than once but under ten times. The chain employs TRBV2 and TRBJ1-1; D is unresolved. CDR3 length: 13 amino acids. The germline V gene has CDR1 SNHLY and CDR2 FYNNEI. V lost 2 bases and J lost 3, with 7 bases in between. The CDR3 spells CASSERTDTEAFF. As DNA, the CDR3 is TGTGCCAGCAGTGAAAGGACGGACACTGAAGCTTTCTTT.

The rearrangement joins TRBV30 to TRBJ1-1; D unclear. CDR1 is GTSNPN, CDR2 SVGIG, per germline (reference sequence). The CDR3 extends over 12 amino acids. V lost 4 bases to trimming and J lost 1 base, with 7 bases between them. The CDR3 coding sequence is TGTGCCTGGATAAACCGGAACACTGAAGCTTTCTTT. It yields the protein CAWINRNTEAFF.

In its sample, this clonotype was seen a few times. V gene TRBV7-2 combines with J gene TRBJ1-2; no firm D call. The CDR3 is made up of 14 amino acids. Germline values: CDR1 SGHTA, CDR2 FQGNSA. The V end was cut by 0 bases, the J end by 2 bases, with 7 bases between. CDR3: CASSLAGSNYGYTF. The DNA for the CDR3 is TGTGCCAGCAGCTTAGCGGGCAGCAACTATGGCTACACCTTC.

This clonotype has a handful of counts. The chain recombines TRBV18 with TRBJ2-7; D is unclear. Trimming removed 3 bases at V and 1 base at J, with 10 bases between. Germline CDR1 is KGHSH and CDR2 is LQKENI. This CDR3 has 14 residues. The chain's CDR3 is CASSPGSVSYEQYF. For the CDR3, the DNA is TGTGCCAGCTCACCGGGGTCGGTTTCCTACGAGCAGTACTTC.

V is TRBV7-9 and J is TRBJ2-1; D might be TRBD2 (5 bases). Per germline, CDR1 SEHNR and CDR2 FQNEAQ (reference sequence). The CDR3 runs to 15 residues. Trimming pared 3 bases from V and 1 base from J, leaving 10 bases between. The CDR3 bases are TGTGCCAGCAGCTTTGCAGCGGTATCCTACAATGAGCAGTTCTTC. The encoded protein is CASSFAAVSYNEQFF.

Turning to this clonotype: Its ends do not fully match the called genes, so a read error is possible. The V gene is TRBV20-1, the J gene TRBJ2-5, with 10 bases identical to TRBD2. Germline CDR1 DFQATT, CDR2 SNEGSKA (reference sequence). The length of the CDR3 is 17 residues. The CDR3 DNA reads as TGCTGTGCGTTCAGCGGGGGGGCCTCTCAGTTCCAAGAGACCCAGTACTTC. This sequence encodes CCAFSGGASQFQETQYF.

This clonotype was found a few times. This chain uses TRBV20-1 with TRBJ2-7; 9 positions agree with TRBD2. The V segment lost 4 bases and the J segment 4 bases; nucleotides outside the gene matches: 8. Germline CDR1 and CDR2: DFQATT and SNEGSKA (reference sequence). The CDR3 length is 14 residues. In DNA form, the CDR3 reads TGCAGTGCTACGCAGAGCGGGAGGACATACGAGCAGTACTTC. Protein sequence: CSATQSGRTYEQYF.

The J gene is TRBJ1-4, the V gene TRBV27; D is unresolved. The CDR3 extends over 17 amino acids. Between the trimmed V and J ends, which lost 6 bases and 0 bases, there was a span of 17 bases. From germline, CDR1 is MNHEY and CDR2 SMNVEV (reference sequence). CDR3: CASSLSFPSATNEKLFF. As DNA, the CDR3 is TGTGCCAGCAGCCTCTCTTTTCCTTCAGCAACTAATGAAAAACTGTTTTTT.

V and J are TRBV7-9 and TRBJ2-2; D gene uncertain. CDR3 size: 14 residues. Germline values: CDR1 SEHNR, CDR2 FQNEAQ (reference sequence). Trimming cost V 5 bases and J 3 bases, with 10 bases left between them. The CDR3 loop reads CASSRVWDTGELFF. CDR3 sequence (DNA): TGTGCCAGCAGCCGCGTTTGGGACACCGGGGAGCTGTTTTTT.